The clone carrying this T cell receptor (beta chain) was seen more than once but under ten times. Repertoires were generated with immunoSEQ multiplex PCR, while TCRdb's copy carries only in-frame clones and drops some. The sample lists 100,000 or so clones, almost 90% seen once, with about 4.6% in the top ten. The data originate from a study of blood T cell repertoires in COVID-19. Germline values: CDR1 SEHNR, CDR2 FQNEAQ (reference sequence). The CDR3 is 15 residues long. With 3 bases clipped from V and 4 bases from J, the junction kept 5 bases outside the gene matches. Sequencing used peripheral blood. This sequence joins TRBV7-9 and TRBJ2-3, with TRBD2 matching over 9 bases. This clonotype originated in a human donor in a cohort sampled during active COVID-19. The CDR3 spells CASSLSSGSADTQYF. For the CDR3, the DNA is TGTGCCAGCAGCTTGAGTAGCGGGAGTGCAGATACGCAGTATTTT.